Following are 23 T cell receptor beta chains from one sample sequenced in a study of CD8+ T cells in alopecia areata. The sample's treatment: oral pan-JAK inhibitor, 5-10 mg twice daily. RNA, once extracted, was reverse transcribed into cDNA for use as the sequencing template. Clones were read by immunoSEQ multiplex PCR, and TCRdb kept only the in-frame ones, dropping some. The sample gives tens of thousands of clones, around 42% of which show up once; just over 20% is in the top ten. Material: CD8+ T cells sorted from blood, obtained at approximately week 37, from a patient treated with tofacitinib. The receptors originated from a human donor with alopecia areata.

This clone was seen a few times. The chain uses TRBV28 and TRBJ2-1; D is ambiguous. Germline CDR1 is MDHEN and CDR2 is SYDVKM. Trimming removed 2 bases from V and 6 bases from J, with 8 bases in between. The CDR3 loop spans 13 amino acids. The CDR3 DNA follows: TGTGCCAGCAGTTTAAACTCTGCCAATGAGCAGTTCTTC. This sequence encodes CASSLNSANEQFF.

Comments on this clone: A far larger clone differs by one base, so this is likely a read error. This specimen includes other DNA sequences encoding the same CDR3. The chain carries TRBV5-1 and TRBJ1-1; possibly TRBD1 for D (5 bases). This CDR3 spans 12 amino acids. Germline values: CDR1 SGHRS, CDR2 YFSETQ. The CDR3: CASSFGTTEAFF. CDR3 DNA sequence: TGTGCCAGCAGCTTCGGGACCACTGAAGCTTTCTTT.

This clone was seen a few times. The chain carries TRBV19 and TRBJ1-1; 8 bases align to TRBD1. Germline V gene data show CDR1 as LNHDA and CDR2 as SQIVND (reference sequence). The CDR3 is 16 residues long. Trimming removed 3 bases from V and 3 bases from J; junction bases left unmatched: 9. This CDR3 is CASSMTGEDPDTEAFF. CDR3 nucleotide sequence: TGTGCCAGTAGTATGACAGGGGAAGATCCAGACACTGAAGCTTTCTTT.

The gene calls are TRBV11-2 and TRBJ2-1; 9 bases are a match to TRBD2. The CDR3 runs 16 residues. In germline, CDR1 is SGHAT, CDR2 FQNNGV. Trimming at V came to 0 bases and at J to 9 bases, leaving 9 bases not matched to a gene. The CDR3 protein is CASSLDWASGTGEQFF. The CDR3 DNA sequence: TGTGCCAGCAGCTTAGATTGGGCTAGCGGGACTGGTGAGCAGTTCTTC.

The chain uses TRBV6-6 and TRBJ2-5; 9 nucleotides line up with TRBD1. CDR1 is MNHNY, CDR2 SVGAGI, per germline (reference sequence). This CDR3 is 15 amino acids long. After removal of 2 bases from V and 5 bases from J, the junction contained 6 bases not matched to a gene. CDR3 in amino acids: CASSYQRTGVETQYF. The CDR3 bases are TGTGCCAGCAGTTACCAACGGACAGGGGTGGAGACCCAGTACTTC.

CDR3 region: CASSPATGTGTRGTQYF. In nucleotides, the CDR3 is TGTGCCAGCAGCCCCGCCACCGGGACTGGGACGAGGGGGACCCAGTACTTC. The rearrangement joins TRBV7-9 to TRBJ2-5, with D tentatively TRBD2 (6 bases). CDR1 is SEHNR and CDR2 is FQNEAQ in the germline V gene (reference sequence). This CDR3 is built from 17 residues. The V and J ends lost 5 bases and 7 bases respectively, with 26 bases between them. The full variable domain, with the rest looked up from reference TRBV7-9 and TRBJ2-5, is DTGVSQNPRHKITKRGQNVTFRCDPISEHNRLYWYRQTLGQGPEFLTYFQNEAQLEKSRLLSDRFSAERPKGSFSTLEIQRTEQGDSAMYLCASSPATGTGTRGTQYFGPGTRLLVL.

The rearrangement joins TRBV14 to TRBJ2-7; unclear D gene. The CDR3 spans 13 residues. Trimming pared 5 bases from V and 0 bases from J, leaving 8 bases between. Germline V lookup: CDR1 SGHDN, CDR2 FVKESK. This CDR3 is CASSFGLSYEQYF. CDR3 nucleotides: TGTGCCAGCAGCTTCGGCCTCTCCTACGAGCAGTACTTC.

The DNA for the CDR3 is TGTGCCAGCAGTTCCACAGGGGGCCTCTACGAGCAGTACTTC. This sequence encodes CASSSTGGLYEQYF. The rearrangement joins TRBV7-6 to TRBJ2-7; 9 bases map to TRBD1. Germline V CDR1 and CDR2: SGHVS, FNYEAQ. The CDR3 sequence is 14 residues long. The V segment lost 6 bases and the J segment 3 bases; nucleotides outside the gene matches: 6.

The chain combines TRBV28 with TRBJ2-7, with 10 bases identical to TRBD2. After removal of 6 bases from V and 3 bases from J, the junction contained 5 bases not matched to a gene. The CDR3 runs to 14 residues. CDR1 MDHEN and CDR2 SYDVKM come from the germline V gene. Written as DNA, the CDR3 is TGTGCCAGCAGACCTAGCGGGAGTAACTACGAGCAGTACTTC. Its protein product is CASRPSGSNYEQYF.

J is TRBJ2-7 and V is TRBV13, with D perhaps matching TRBD1 (6 bases). The CDR3 length is 13 residues. Trimming stripped 6 bases from V and 2 bases from J, with 11 bases between. The germline gives CDR1 PRHDT, CDR2 FYEKMQ (reference sequence). The CDR3 DNA is TGTGCCAGCAGTTTAAGGGGGACCTACGAGCAGTACTTC. This codes for CASSLRGTYEQYF.

This chain uses TRBV25-1 with TRBJ2-5; D gene uncertain. There are 12 residues in the CDR3. V was shortened by 6 bases and J by 4 bases, with 9 bases between the two germline ends. Germline V gene data show CDR1 as MGHDK and CDR2 as SYGVNS. The CDR3 sequence is CASSPITETQYF. The CDR3 DNA follows: TGTGCCAGCAGCCCCATTACAGAGACCCAGTACTTC.

This clone came up once. The DNA for the CDR3 is TGTGCCGGCGACCGGGACAGGGGGCGCGAAAGGGAGACCCAGTACTTC. Amino acids: CAGDRDRGRERETQYF. The rearrangement joins TRBV30 to TRBJ2-5; TRBD1 matches 12 bases. The CDR3 sequence is 16 residues long. The trim removed 8 bases at V and 5 bases at J, leaving 15 bases unmatched. Germline V gives CDR1 GTSNPN, CDR2 SVGIG (reference sequence).

V usage is TRBV27 and J usage is TRBJ2-3; no clear D. Per germline, CDR1 MNHEY and CDR2 SMNVEV (reference sequence). Deletions cut 6 bases from V and 4 bases from J, with 14 bases between. This CDR3 has 14 residues. The CDR3, as DNA: TGTGCCAGCAGGGTACAATCTTACTCAGATACGCAGTATTTT. Residues: CASRVQSYSDTQYF.

V and J are TRBV29-1 and TRBJ2-7, with 7 bases matching TRBD1. V gave up 3 bases and J gave up 0 bases; unmatched junction bases: 8. Per germline, CDR1 SQVTM and CDR2 ANQGSEA. CDR3 length: 15 residues. The CDR3 reads CSVESYRDSSYEQYF. As DNA, the CDR3 is TGCAGCGTTGAGAGTTATCGGGACAGCTCCTACGAGCAGTACTTC.

This clone has only a few counts. The chain has TRBV28 and TRBJ2-5, with 8 positions matching TRBD1. The CDR3 runs to 15 residues. From germline, CDR1 is MDHEN and CDR2 SYDVKM. Trimming removed 3 bases from V and 3 bases from J; junction bases left unmatched: 6. CDR3 sequence: CASSFSRTGKETQYF. CDR3 sequence (DNA): TGTGCCAGCAGTTTCTCCCGGACAGGGAAAGAGACCCAGTACTTC.

The sample holds a few counts of this clone. The V gene is TRBV27, the J gene TRBJ2-7; D possibly corresponds to TRBD2 (6 bases). V lost 5 bases and J lost 3, with 14 bases in between. The CDR3 covers 14 residues. Germline CDR1 and CDR2: MNHEY and SMNVEV (reference sequence). This chain's CDR3 is CASSPTGSGYEQYF. The CDR3 DNA reads as TGTGCCAGCAGTCCCACCGGGAGCGGCTACGAGCAGTACTTC.

The rearrangement joins TRBV25-1 to TRBJ1-1, with D hard to call. In germline, CDR1 is MGHDK, CDR2 SYGVNS. Trimming removed 4 bases at V and 2 bases at J, with 11 bases between. This CDR3 comprises 14 residues. CDR3 in DNA: TGTGCCAGCAGTGTTACCGGCAGAAACACTGAAGCTTTCTTT. Amino acids: CASSVTGRNTEAFF.

The genes are TRBV4-1 and TRBJ2-5, with D possibly called TRBD1 or TRBD2 (5 bases each). V was trimmed by 2 bases and J by 5 bases, leaving 18 bases between them. The germline CDR1 and CDR2 sequences are MGHRA and YSYEKL. The CDR3 sequence is 16 residues long. In DNA form, the CDR3 reads TGCGCCAGCAGCCAATCGGACACCACCCGGAGGGAGACCCAGTACTTC. This gives the protein CASSQSDTTRRETQYF.

By frequency in the sample, this clone is large. V and J are TRBV15 and TRBJ2-2, with 10 bases identical to TRBD1. The CDR3 has 17 amino acids. Germline V gives CDR1 LNHNV, CDR2 YYDKDF (reference sequence). Germline trimming cut 1 base from V and 7 bases from J; bases unmatched to any gene: 9. CDR3 amino acids: CATSRGPGQGIVGELFF. The CDR3 coding sequence is TGTGCCACCAGCAGAGGCCCGGGACAGGGGATAGTCGGGGAGCTGTTTTTT.

The rearrangement joins TRBV27 to TRBJ2-7; a possible D gene is TRBD2 (6 bases). Trimming left V 8 bases short and J 7 bases short, with 12 bases between. Germline CDR1 is MNHEY and CDR2 is SMNVEV (reference sequence). This CDR3 has 11 amino acids. The CDR3 coding sequence is TGTGCCAGCCGTATAGGGAGGGAGCAGTACTTC. Amino acids: CASRIGREQYF.

The sample holds a few counts of this clone. This CDR3 is CSVGEGNYGYTF. CDR3 DNA: TGCAGCGTTGGGGAGGGCAACTATGGCTACACCTTC. J is TRBJ1-2 and V is TRBV29-1; no firm D call. Germline CDR1 reads SQVTM; CDR2 reads ANQGSEA. V lost 4 bases to trimming and J lost 2 bases, with 8 bases between them. This CDR3 region has 12 residues.

V gene TRBV30 combines with J gene TRBJ1-5; D is ambiguous. This CDR3 spans 14 amino acids. CDR1 is GTSNPN, CDR2 SVGIG, per germline (reference sequence). V lost 3 bases and J lost 0, with 9 bases in between. CDR3 residues: CAWREQGSNQPQHF. In nucleotides, the CDR3 is TGTGCCTGGAGAGAACAAGGTAGCAATCAGCCCCAGCATTTT.

This sequence joins TRBV30 and TRBJ1-2; a possible D gene is TRBD1 (6 bases). V lost 5 bases and J 8 bases, leaving 15 bases between the germline ends. CDR1 is GTSNPN and CDR2 is SVGIG in the germline V gene (reference sequence). This CDR3 region has 12 residues. The CDR3 sequence is CAWDPGAGGYTF. The CDR3 DNA is TGTGCCTGGGACCCAGGGGCGGGCGGCTACACCTTC.